Presented here are 4 T cell receptor beta chains from one specimen sequenced in a study of T cells in localized non-small cell lung cancer. Profiling relied on immunoSEQ multiplex PCR, and the TCRdb table lists in-frame clones only, not all of them. The table has some 4,500 clones, approximately 31% seen once. The material sequenced was lung tumor tissue, taken before any cancer treatment. These receptors originate from a man between 40 and 75 years old with stage III squamous cell lung carcinoma.

There are many counts of this clone. The chain uses TRBV6-8 and TRBJ2-6, with TRBD1 identical over 9 bases. The CDR3 loop spans 18 amino acids. Trimming cost V 6 bases and J 1 base; bases outside gene matches: 10. CDR1 is MNHGY, CDR2 SAAAGT, per germline. The CDR3 DNA sequence: TGTGCCAGCAGACCCCCGGGACAGGGAGTTTCTGGGGCCAACGTCCTGACTTTC. Translated, it gives CASRPPGQGVSGANVLTF.

This clone was observed a few times. The chain couples TRBV6-7 to TRBJ1-2; the D is unclear. TRBV6-7 is classed as an ORF, of uncertain function. The V gene lost 8 bases and the J gene lost 0 bases, with 7 bases spanning the gap. The CDR3 length is 12 residues. CDR3 in DNA: TGTGCCAGCCGGCCAGCTAACTATGGCTACACCTTC. Encoded protein: CASRPANYGYTF.

This clone is judged medium-sized. This chain links TRBV6-8 with TRBJ1-5; D may be TRBD1 (5 bases). The CDR3 sequence is 12 residues long. Trimming stripped 6 bases from V and 4 bases from J, with 7 bases between. From germline, CDR1 is MNHGY and CDR2 SAAAGT. CDR3 amino acids: CASSSGNQPQHF. In DNA form, the CDR3 reads TGTGCCAGCAGCTCAGGGAATCAGCCCCAGCATTTT.

This chain connects TRBV29-1 to TRBJ1-1; D gene uncertain. Germline values: CDR1 SQVTM, CDR2 ANQGSEA. Trimming removed 3 bases from V and 4 bases from J, with 15 bases in between. This CDR3 has 14 amino acids. CDR3 region: CSVEGKASPTEAFF. CDR3 DNA: TGCAGCGTTGAGGGAAAAGCTTCCCCCACTGAAGCTTTCTTT. Full variable domain (remainder filled in from reference TRBV29-1 and TRBJ1-1): SAVISQKPSRDICQRGTSLTIQCQVDSQVTMMFWYRQQPGQSLTLIATANQGSEATYESGFVIDKFPISRPNLTFSTLTVSNMSPEDSSIYLCSVEGKASPTEAFFGQGTRLTVV.